This T cell receptor (beta chain) is from a study of T cells in Graves' hyperthyroidism and ophthalmopathy. RNA transcripts yielded amplified TCR beta CDR3 regions. TCR CDR3 underwent first-round RT-PCR with the HTBI primer set. TCRdb fed the multiplex PCR reads into MiXCR, producing one record per CDR3 protein. The sample includes approximately 600,000 distinct CDR3 sequences, roughly 15% of them seen just once. Study-level points and caveats: In blood, most of the thyroid clonotypes expanded above 0.001 were also present.

The CDR3 runs 14 residues. The ends were cut back, 4 bases at V and 2 bases at J, with 14 bases in the middle. Germline V gene sequence: CDR1 GTSNPN, CDR2 SVGIG (reference sequence). This clonotype was detected ten times or more. Antigen specificity is unknown. This TCR derives from a middle-aged woman with Graves' ophthalmopathy. Specimen: blood. The gene calls are TRBV30 and TRBJ1-2; D gene uncertain. This CDR3 reads CAWKPWTKNYGYTF. DNA for the CDR3: TGTGCCTGGAAACCGTGGACCAAGAACTATGGCTACACCTTC.